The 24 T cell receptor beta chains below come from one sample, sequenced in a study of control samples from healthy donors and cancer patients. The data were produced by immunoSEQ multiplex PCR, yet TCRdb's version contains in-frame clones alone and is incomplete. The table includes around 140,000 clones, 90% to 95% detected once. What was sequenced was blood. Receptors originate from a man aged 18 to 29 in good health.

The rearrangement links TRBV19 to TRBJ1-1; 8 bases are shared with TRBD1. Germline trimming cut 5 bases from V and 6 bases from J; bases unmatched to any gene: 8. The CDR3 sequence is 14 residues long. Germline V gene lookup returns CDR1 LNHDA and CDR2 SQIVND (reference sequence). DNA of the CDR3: TGTGCCAGTAGTGAAGGGCAGGGGGCATCTGAAGCTTTCTTT. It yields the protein CASSEGQGASEAFF.

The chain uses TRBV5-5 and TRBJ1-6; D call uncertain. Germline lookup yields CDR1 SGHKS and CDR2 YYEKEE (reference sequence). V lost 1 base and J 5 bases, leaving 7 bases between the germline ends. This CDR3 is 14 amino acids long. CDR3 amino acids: CASSLRTDNSPLHF. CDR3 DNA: TGTGCCAGCAGCTTGAGAACAGATAATTCACCCCTCCACTTT. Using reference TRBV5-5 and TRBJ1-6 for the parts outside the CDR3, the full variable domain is DAGVTQSPTHLIKTRGQQVTLRCSPISGHKSVSWYQQVLGQGPQFIFQYYEKEERGRGNFPDRFSARQFPNYSSELNVNALLLGDSALYLCASSLRTDNSPLHFGNGTRLTVT.

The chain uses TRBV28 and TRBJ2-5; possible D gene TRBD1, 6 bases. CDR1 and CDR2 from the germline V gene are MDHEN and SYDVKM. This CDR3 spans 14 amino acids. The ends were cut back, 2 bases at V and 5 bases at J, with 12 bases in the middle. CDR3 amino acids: CASSLAAGVETQYF. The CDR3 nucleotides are TGTGCCAGCAGTTTAGCGGCAGGGGTCGAGACCCAGTACTTC.

The CDR3 protein is CASSRDGTNYGYTF. The DNA for the CDR3 is TGTGCCAGCAGTAGGGACGGGACCAACTATGGCTACACCTTC. The chain links TRBV28 to TRBJ1-2, with a tentative D call TRBD1 (5 bases). The CDR3 consists of 14 residues. Germline V gene sequence: CDR1 MDHEN, CDR2 SYDVKM. V was clipped by 5 bases and J by 2 bases, with 12 bases between them.

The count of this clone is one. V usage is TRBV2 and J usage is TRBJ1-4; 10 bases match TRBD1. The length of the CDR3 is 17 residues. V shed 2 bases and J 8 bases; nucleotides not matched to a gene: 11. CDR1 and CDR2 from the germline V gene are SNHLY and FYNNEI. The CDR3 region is CASSEIPTGGKDEKLFF. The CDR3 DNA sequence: TGTGCCAGCAGTGAAATCCCGACAGGGGGCAAGGACGAAAAACTGTTTTTT.

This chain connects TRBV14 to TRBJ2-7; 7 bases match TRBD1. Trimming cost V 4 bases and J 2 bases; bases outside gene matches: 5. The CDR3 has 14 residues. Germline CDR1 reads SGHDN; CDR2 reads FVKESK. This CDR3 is CASSLRTGTYEQYF. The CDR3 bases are TGTGCCAGCAGCCTAAGGACAGGCACCTACGAGCAGTACTTC.

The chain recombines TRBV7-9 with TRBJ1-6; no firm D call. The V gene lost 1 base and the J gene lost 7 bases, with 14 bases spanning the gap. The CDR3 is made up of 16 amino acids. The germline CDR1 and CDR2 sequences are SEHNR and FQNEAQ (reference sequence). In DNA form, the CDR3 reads TGTGCCAGCAGCTTAGAGTGGATAGGGTCGAATTCACCCCTCCACTTT. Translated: CASSLEWIGSNSPLHF.

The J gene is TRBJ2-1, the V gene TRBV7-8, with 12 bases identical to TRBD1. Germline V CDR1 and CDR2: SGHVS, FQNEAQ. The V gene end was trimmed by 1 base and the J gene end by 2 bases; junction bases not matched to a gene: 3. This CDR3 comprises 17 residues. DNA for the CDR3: TGTGCCAGCAGCTTAGTAGGGACAGGGGGCGCCTACAATGAGCAGTTCTTC. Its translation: CASSLVGTGGAYNEQFF.

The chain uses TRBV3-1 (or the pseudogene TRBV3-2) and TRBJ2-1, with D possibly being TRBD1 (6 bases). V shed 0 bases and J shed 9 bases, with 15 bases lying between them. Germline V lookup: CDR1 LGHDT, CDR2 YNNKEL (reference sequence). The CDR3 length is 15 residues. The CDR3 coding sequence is TGTGCCAGCAGCCAAGACAGGGGCGTACATGGTGAGCAGTTCTTC. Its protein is CASSQDRGVHGEQFF.

CDR3 DNA sequence: TGTGCCAGCAGCTTGGGACTTATTGAAGCTTTCTTT. Translation gives CASSLGLIEAFF. This chain connects TRBV7-9 to TRBJ1-1, with D perhaps matching TRBD1 (5 bases). Per the germline V gene, CDR1 is SEHNR and CDR2 is FQNEAQ (reference sequence). The germline V and J ends were trimmed by 3 bases and 7 bases, with 9 bases remaining between them. The CDR3 is 12 residues long.

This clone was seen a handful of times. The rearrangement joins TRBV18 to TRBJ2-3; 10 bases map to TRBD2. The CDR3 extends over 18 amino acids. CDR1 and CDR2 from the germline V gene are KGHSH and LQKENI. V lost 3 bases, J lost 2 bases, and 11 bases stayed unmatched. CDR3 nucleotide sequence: TGTGCCAGCTCACCTCGGGGTAGCGGGGGGCTCTACACAGATACGCAGTATTTT. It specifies CASSPRGSGGLYTDTQYF.

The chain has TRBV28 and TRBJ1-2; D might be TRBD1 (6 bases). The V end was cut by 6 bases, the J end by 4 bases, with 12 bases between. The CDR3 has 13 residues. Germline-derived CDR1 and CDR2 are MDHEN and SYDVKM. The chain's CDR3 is CASSQGQIYGYTF. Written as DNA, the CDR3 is TGTGCCAGCAGCCAAGGACAGATCTATGGCTACACCTTC.

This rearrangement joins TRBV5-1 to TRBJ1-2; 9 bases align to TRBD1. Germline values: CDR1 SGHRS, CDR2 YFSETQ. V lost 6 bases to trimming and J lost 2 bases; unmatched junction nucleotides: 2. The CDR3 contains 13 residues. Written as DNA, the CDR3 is TGCGCCAGCACGACAGGGGGGAACTATGGCTACACCTTC. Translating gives CASTTGGNYGYTF.

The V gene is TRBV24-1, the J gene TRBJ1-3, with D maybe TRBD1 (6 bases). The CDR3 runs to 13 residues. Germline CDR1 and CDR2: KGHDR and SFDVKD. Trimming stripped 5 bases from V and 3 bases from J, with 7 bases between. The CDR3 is CATSGTVGNTIYF. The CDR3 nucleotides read TGTGCCACCAGTGGGACAGTTGGAAACACCATATATTTT.

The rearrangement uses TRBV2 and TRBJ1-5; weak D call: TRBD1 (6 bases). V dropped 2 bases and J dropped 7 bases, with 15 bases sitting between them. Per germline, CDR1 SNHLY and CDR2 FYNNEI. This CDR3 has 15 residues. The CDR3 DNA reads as TGTGCCAGCAGTGAACTGGCAGGGGTTTGGCAGCCCCAGCATTTT. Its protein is CASSELAGVWQPQHF.

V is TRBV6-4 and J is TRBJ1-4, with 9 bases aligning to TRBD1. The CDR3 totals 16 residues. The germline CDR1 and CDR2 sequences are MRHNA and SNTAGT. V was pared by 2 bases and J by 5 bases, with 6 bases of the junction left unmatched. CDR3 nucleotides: TGTGCCAGCAGTGACCAAAAGACAGGGGGGAATGAAAAACTGTTTTTT. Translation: CASSDQKTGGNEKLFF.

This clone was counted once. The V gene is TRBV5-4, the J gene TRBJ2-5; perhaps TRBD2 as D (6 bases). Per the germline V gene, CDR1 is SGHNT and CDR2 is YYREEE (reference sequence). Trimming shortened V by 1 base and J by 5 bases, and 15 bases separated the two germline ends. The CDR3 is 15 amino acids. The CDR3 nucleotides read TGTGCCAGCAGCTTGTTTGCGGGGCCGGGGGAGACCCAGTACTTC. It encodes CASSLFAGPGETQYF.

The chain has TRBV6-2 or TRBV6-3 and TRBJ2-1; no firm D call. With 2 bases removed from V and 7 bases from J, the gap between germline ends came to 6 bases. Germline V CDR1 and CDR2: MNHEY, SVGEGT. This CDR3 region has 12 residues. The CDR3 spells CASSYERNEQFF. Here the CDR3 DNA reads TGTGCCAGCAGTTACGAACGGAATGAGCAGTTCTTC.

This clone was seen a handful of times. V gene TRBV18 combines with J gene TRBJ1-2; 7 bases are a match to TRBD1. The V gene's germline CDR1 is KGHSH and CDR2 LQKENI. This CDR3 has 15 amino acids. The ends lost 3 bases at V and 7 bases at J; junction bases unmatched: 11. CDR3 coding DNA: TGTGCCAGCTCACCTTTCGGACAGGAGGGTGGTGGCTACACCTTC. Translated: CASSPFGQEGGGYTF.

The chain's CDR3 is CASSYRGTSGSGNEQFF. The CDR3 DNA is TGTGCCAGCAGCTACAGAGGGACTAGCGGGAGCGGTAATGAGCAGTTCTTC. The genes are TRBV7-2 and TRBJ2-1; 14 bases map to TRBD2. V gave up 4 bases and J gave up 7 bases; unmatched junction bases: 9. Germline V CDR1 and CDR2: SGHTA, FQGNSA. The length of the CDR3 is 17 residues.

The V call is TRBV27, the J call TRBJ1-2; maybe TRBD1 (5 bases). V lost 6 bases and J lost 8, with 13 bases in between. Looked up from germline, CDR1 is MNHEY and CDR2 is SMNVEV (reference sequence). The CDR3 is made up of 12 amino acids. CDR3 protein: CASSHRRGGYTF. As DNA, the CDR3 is TGTGCCAGCAGCCACAGGCGAGGAGGCTACACCTTC.

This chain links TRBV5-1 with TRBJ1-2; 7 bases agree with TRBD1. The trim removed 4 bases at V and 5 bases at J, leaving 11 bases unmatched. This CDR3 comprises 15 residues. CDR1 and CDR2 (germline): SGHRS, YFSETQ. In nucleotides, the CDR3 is TGCGCCAGCAGCCAGGGGGGTGACAATCGGTATGGCTACACCTTC. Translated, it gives CASSQGGDNRYGYTF.

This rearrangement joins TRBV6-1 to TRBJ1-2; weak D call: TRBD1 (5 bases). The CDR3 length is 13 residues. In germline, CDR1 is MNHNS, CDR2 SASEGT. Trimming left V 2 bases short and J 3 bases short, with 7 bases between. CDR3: CASSERGDYGYTF. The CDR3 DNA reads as TGTGCCAGCAGTGAACGGGGGGACTATGGCTACACCTTC.

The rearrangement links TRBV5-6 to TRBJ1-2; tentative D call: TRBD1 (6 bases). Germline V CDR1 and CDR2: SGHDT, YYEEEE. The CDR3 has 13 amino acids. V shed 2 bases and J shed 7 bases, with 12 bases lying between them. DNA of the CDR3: TGTGCCAGCAGCTTATTACAGGGTGGTGGCTACACCTTC. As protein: CASSLLQGGGYTF.